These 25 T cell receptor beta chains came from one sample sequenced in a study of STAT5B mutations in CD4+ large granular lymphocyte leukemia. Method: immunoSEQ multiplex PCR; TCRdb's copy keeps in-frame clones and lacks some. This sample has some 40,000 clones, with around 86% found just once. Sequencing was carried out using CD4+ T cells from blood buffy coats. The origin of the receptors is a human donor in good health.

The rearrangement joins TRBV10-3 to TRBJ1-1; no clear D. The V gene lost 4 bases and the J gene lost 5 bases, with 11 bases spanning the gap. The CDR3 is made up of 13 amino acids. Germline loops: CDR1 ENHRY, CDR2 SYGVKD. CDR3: CAISGQPETEAFF. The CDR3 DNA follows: TGTGCCATCAGTGGCCAGCCAGAAACTGAAGCTTTCTTT.

The DNA of the CDR3 is TGCGCCAGCAGCCGAGTAGCGGGGGCGGAAAACTATGGCTACACCTTC. Translated: CASSRVAGAENYGYTF. This chain joins TRBV4-3 and TRBJ1-2, with a possible D match to TRBD1 (6 bases). CDR3 length: 16 amino acids. Trimming cost V 4 bases and J 2 bases, with 17 bases left between them. Germline lookup yields CDR1 LGHNA and CDR2 YSLEER.

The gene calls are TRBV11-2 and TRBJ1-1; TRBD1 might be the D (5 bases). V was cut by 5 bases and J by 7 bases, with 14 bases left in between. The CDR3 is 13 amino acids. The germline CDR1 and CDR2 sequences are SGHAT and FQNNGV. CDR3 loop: CASSPRSQGEAFF. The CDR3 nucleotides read TGTGCCAGCAGCCCCCGCTCCCAGGGTGAAGCTTTCTTT. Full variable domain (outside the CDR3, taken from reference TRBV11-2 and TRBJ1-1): EAGVAQSPRYKIIEKRQSVAFWCNPISGHATLYWYQQILGQGPKLLIQFQNNGVVDDSQLPKDRFSAERLKGVDSTLKIQPAKLEDSAVYLCASSPRSQGEAFFGQGTRLTVV.

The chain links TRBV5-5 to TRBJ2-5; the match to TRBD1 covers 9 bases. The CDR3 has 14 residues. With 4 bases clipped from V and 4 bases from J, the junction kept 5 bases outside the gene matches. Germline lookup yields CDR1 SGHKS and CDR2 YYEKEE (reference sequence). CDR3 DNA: TGTGCCAGCAGCCACTTGGACAGGGGAGAGACCCAGTACTTC. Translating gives CASSHLDRGETQYF.

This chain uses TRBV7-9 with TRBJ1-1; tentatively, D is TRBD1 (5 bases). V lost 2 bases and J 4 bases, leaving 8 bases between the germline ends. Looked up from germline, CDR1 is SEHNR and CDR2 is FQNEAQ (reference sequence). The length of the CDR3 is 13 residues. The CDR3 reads CASSLQGFTEAFF. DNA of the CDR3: TGTGCCAGCAGCTTACAGGGTTTCACTGAAGCTTTCTTT. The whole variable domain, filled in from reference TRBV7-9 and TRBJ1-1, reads DTGVSQNPRHKITKRGQNVTFRCDPISEHNRLYWYRQTLGQGPEFLTYFQNEAQLEKSRLLSDRFSAERPKGSFSTLEIQRTEQGDSAMYLCASSLQGFTEAFFGQGTRLTVV.

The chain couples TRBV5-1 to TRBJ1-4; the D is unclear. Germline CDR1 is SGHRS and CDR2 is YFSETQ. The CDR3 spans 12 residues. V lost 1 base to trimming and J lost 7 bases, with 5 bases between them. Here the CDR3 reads CASSLIREKLFF. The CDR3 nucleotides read TGCGCCAGCAGCTTGATCCGTGAAAAACTGTTTTTT.

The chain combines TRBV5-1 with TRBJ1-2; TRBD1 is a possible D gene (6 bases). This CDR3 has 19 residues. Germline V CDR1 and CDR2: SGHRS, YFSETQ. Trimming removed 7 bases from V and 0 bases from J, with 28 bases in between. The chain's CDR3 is CASPTHTEKRTVPNYGYTF. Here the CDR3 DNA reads TGCGCCAGCCCCACCCACACGGAGAAAAGGACAGTACCTAACTATGGCTACACCTTC.

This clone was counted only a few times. CDR3 in DNA: TGTGCCAGCAGCTTGGGGGGGACCTACGAGCAGTACTTC. Amino acid sequence: CASSLGGTYEQYF. The chain is built from TRBV5-4 and TRBJ2-7, with D tentatively TRBD1 or TRBD2 (5 bases each). CDR1 is SGHNT, CDR2 YYREEE, per germline (reference sequence). V lost 0 bases, J lost 2 bases, and 6 bases lay in between. The CDR3 loop spans 13 amino acids. Filled out from reference TRBV5-4 and TRBJ2-7, the complete variable domain reads ETGVTQSPTHLIKTRGQQVTLRCSSQSGHNTVSWYQQALGQGPQFIFQYYREEENGRGNFPPRFSGLQFPNYSSELNVNALELDDSALYLCASSLGGTYEQYFGPGTRLTVT.

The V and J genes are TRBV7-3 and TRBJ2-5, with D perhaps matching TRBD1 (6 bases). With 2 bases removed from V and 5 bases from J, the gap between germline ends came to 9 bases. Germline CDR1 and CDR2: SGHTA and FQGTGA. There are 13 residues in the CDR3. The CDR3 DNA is TGTGCCAGCAGCTTACAGGGGATGGAGACCCAGTACTTC. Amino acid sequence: CASSLQGMETQYF.

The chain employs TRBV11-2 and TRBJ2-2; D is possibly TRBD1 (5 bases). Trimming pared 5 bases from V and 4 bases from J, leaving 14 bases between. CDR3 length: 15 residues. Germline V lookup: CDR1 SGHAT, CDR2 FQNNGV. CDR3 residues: CASSPLGAGTGELFF. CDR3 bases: TGTGCCAGCAGCCCCCTAGGGGCAGGCACCGGGGAGCTGTTTTTT.

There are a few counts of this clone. CDR3 nucleotide sequence: TGTGCCAGCAGTTTATCCTGGGTACAGCGGCCCTACAATGAGCAGTTCTTC. It yields the protein CASSLSWVQRPYNEQFF. The rearrangement uses TRBV27 and TRBJ2-1, with a weak D call TRBD2 (5 bases). Per the germline V gene, CDR1 is MNHEY and CDR2 is SMNVEV (reference sequence). This CDR3 contains 17 residues. Trimming removed 0 bases at V and 2 bases at J, with 14 bases between.

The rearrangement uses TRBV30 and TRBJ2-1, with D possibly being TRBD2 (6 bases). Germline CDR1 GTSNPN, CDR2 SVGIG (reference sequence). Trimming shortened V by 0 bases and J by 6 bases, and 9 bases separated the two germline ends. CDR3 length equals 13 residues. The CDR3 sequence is CAWSVRLGNEQFF. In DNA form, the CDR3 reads TGTGCCTGGAGTGTACGACTAGGCAATGAGCAGTTCTTC.

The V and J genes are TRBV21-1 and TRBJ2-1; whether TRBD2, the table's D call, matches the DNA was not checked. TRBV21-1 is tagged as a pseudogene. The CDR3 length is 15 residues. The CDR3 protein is CASSSLAGVDNEQFF. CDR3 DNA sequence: TGTGCCAGCAGTAGTCTAGCGGGAGTTGACAATGAGCAGTTCTTC.

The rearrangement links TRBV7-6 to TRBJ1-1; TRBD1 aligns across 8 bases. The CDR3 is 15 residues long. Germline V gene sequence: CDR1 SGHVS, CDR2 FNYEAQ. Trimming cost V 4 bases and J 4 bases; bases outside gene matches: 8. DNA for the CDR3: TGTGCCAGCAGCTCCCAGGGGGCGCGTTCCACTGAAGCTTTCTTT. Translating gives CASSSQGARSTEAFF. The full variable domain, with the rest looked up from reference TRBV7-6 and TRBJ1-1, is GAGVSQSPRYKVTKRGQDVALRCDPISGHVSLYWYRQALGQGPEFLTYFNYEAQQDKSGLPNDRFSAERPEGSISTLTIQRTEQRDSAMYRCASSSQGARSTEAFFGQGTRLTVV.

DNA of the CDR3: TGTGCCTGGAGTCACTCCCGGGATCAGCCCCAGCATTTT. Translation gives CAWSHSRDQPQHF. The J gene is TRBJ1-5, the V gene TRBV30; D call uncertain. CDR1 and CDR2 (germline): GTSNPN, SVGIG (reference sequence). V shed 2 bases and J shed 5 bases, with 10 bases lying between them. This CDR3 contains 13 residues.

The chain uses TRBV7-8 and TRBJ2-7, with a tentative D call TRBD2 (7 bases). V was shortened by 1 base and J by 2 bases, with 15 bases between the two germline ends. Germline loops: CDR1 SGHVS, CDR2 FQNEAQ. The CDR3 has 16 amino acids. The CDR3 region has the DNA TGTGCCAGCAGCTTAGTGGGGGCGGGGGCCCCCTACGAGCAGTACTTC. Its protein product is CASSLVGAGAPYEQYF.

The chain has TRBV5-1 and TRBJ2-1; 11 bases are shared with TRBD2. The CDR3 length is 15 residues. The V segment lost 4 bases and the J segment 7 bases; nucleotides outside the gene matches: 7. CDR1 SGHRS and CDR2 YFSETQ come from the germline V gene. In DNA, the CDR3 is TGCGCCAGCAGCCGACTAGCGGGAAGCAGGAATGAGCAGTTCTTC. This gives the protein CASSRLAGSRNEQFF.

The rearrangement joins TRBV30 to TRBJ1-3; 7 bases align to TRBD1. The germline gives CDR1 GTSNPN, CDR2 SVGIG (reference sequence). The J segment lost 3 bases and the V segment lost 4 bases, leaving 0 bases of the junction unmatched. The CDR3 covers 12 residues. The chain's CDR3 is CAWTGGGNTIYF. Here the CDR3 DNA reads TGTGCCTGGACAGGGGGTGGAAACACCATATATTTT.

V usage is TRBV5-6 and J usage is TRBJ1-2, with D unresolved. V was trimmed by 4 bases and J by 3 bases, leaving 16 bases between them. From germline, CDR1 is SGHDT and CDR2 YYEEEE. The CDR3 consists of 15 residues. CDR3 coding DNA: TGTGCCAGCAGCCCCCTTGGAACCGGGGACTATGGCTACACCTTC. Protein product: CASSPLGTGDYGYTF. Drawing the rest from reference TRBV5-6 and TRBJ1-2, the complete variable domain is DAGVTQSPTHLIKTRGQQVTLRCSPKSGHDTVSWYQQALGQGPQFIFQYYEEEERQRGNFPDRFSGHQFPNYSSELNVNALLLGDSALYLCASSPLGTGDYGYTFGSGTRLTVV.

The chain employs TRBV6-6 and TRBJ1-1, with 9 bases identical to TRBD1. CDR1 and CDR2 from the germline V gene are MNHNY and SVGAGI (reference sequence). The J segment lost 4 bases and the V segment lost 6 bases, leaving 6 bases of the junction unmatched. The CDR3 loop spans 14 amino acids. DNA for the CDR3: TGTGCCAGCAGCCGTAGACAGGGGGGCACTGAAGCTTTCTTT. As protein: CASSRRQGGTEAFF.

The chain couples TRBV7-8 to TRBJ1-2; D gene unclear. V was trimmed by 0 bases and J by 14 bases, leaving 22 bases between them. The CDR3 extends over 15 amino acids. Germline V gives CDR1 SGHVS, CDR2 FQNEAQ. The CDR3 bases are TGTGCCAGCAGCTTAGCGCGAACCGGGCCCGGGGTGCGAACCTTC. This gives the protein CASSLARTGPGVRTF.

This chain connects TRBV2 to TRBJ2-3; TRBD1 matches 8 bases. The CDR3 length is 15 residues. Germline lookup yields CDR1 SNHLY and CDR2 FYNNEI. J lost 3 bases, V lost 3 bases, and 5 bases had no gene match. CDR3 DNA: TGTGCCAGCAGTGATCAGGGGGCGAGGACAGATACGCAGTATTTT. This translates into CASSDQGARTDTQYF.

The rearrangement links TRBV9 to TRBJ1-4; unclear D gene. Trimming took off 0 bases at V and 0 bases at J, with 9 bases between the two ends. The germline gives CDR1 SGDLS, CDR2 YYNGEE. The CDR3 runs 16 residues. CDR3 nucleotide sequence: TGTGCCAGCAGCGTAGCCCCGTTCGCAACTAATGAAAAACTGTTTTTT. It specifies CASSVAPFATNEKLFF.

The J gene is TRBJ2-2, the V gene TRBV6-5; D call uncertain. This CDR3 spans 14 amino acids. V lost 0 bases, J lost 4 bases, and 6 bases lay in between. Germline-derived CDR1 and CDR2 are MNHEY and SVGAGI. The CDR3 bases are TGTGCCAGCAGTTACTCTTCTGGCACCGGGGAGCTGTTTTTT. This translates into CASSYSSGTGELFF.

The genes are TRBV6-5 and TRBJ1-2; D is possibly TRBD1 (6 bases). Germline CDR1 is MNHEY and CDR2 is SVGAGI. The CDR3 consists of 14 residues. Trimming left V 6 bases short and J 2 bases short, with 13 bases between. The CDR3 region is CASREQGRNYGYTF. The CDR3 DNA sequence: TGTGCCAGCAGAGAACAGGGTAGAAACTATGGCTACACCTTC.